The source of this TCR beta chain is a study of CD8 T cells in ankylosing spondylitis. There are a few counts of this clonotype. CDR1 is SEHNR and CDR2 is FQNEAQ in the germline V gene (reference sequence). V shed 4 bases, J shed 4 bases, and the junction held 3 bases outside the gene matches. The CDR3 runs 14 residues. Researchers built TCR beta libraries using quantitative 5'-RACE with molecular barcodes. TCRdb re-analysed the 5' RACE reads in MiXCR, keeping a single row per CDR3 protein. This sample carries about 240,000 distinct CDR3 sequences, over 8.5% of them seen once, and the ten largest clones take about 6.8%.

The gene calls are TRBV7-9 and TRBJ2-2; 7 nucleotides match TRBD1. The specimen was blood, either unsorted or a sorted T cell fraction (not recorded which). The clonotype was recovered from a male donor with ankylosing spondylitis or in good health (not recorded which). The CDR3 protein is CASSSDRITGELFF. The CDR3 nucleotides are TGTGCCAGCAGCTCGGACAGGATCACCGGGGAGCTGTTTTTT.